This TCR beta chain emerged from a study of siplizumab effects on memory and regulatory T cells. The study's findings and limits: Among sequences traceable to unstimulated CD4+ memory cells, alloreactive ones were significantly reduced by siplizumab. It seemed that naive T cells were more diverse than memory cells and were major contributors to the alloresponse. Proliferating siplizumab-culture Tregs lacked confirmation of suppressive function. Roughly 75-96% of proliferating clones (CD4+ or CD8+) could not be assigned a naive or memory phenotype.

TCRdb's table, derived via immunoSEQ multiplex PCR, lists solely in-frame clones and lacks some. The table includes more than 85,000 clones, 85% to 95% detected once. As for this clone: Its antigen is unidentified.

V gave up 2 bases and J gave up 4 bases, with 15 bases separating them. Germline V lookup: CDR1 GTSNPN, CDR2 SVGIG (reference sequence). This CDR3 spans 15 amino acids. The gene calls are TRBV30 and TRBJ1-5; D may be TRBD1 (5 bases). The receptor was isolated from a human donor in good health. The sequenced sample was CD4+ T cells sorted from blood. The CDR3 region is CAWSSGQGKNQPQHF. For the CDR3, the DNA is TGTGCCTGGAGTTCTGGCCAGGGAAAAAATCAGCCCCAGCATTTT.